This T cell receptor (beta chain) is drawn from a study of T cell changes during pregnancy in multiple sclerosis. This clone appeared once. Deletions cut 0 bases from V and 3 bases from J, with 10 bases between. Germline V gene sequence: CDR1 SGDLS, CDR2 YYNGEE. The CDR3 has 14 amino acids. Method: immunoSEQ multiplex PCR; TCRdb's copy keeps in-frame clones and lacks some. Among 30,000 to 45,000 clones, almost 95% were seen once, and the ten largest hold 1.2%. This clonotype originated in a female donor with multiple sclerosis, enrolled in a pregnancy study. The chain has TRBV9 and TRBJ2-7; D possibly matches TRBD1 or TRBD2 (5 bases each). Input material: PBMCs (not recorded whether the cells were cultured). For the CDR3, the DNA is TGTGCCAGCAGCGTAGGTCCTGGGGGCTACGAGCAGTACTTC. Its protein is CASSVGPGGYEQYF.